The following is a T cell receptor (beta chain) sequence with its context. This record comes from a study of blood T cell repertoires in COVID-19. Study at large: Donors in the United States, Italy and Spain gave samples during acute or convalescent COVID-19. The analysed material was cDNA or gDNA that came from T cells, B-cell-depleted T cells, or PBMCs.

V lost 6 bases and J 1 base, leaving 4 bases between the germline ends. CDR3 length: 11 residues. The germline V gene has CDR1 SGHRS and CDR2 YFSETQ. In the authors' workflow: Quantification of nucleated cells was approximated via reference gene primer amplification. Only in-frame clones appear in the TCRdb table, and some are missing; sequencing was by immunoSEQ multiplex PCR. V and J calls and clone size are those listed in that table; D and trimming were worked out from the DNA. The repertoire holds more than 110,000 clones, with approximately 80% as singletons. This receptor was obtained from a woman older than 75 with active or convalescent COVID-19. The sequenced material came from peripheral blood. The gene calls are TRBV5-1 and TRBJ1-1, with D uncertain. CDR3: CASTGNTEAFF. CDR3 in DNA: TGCGCCAGCACCGGGAACACTGAAGCTTTCTTT.